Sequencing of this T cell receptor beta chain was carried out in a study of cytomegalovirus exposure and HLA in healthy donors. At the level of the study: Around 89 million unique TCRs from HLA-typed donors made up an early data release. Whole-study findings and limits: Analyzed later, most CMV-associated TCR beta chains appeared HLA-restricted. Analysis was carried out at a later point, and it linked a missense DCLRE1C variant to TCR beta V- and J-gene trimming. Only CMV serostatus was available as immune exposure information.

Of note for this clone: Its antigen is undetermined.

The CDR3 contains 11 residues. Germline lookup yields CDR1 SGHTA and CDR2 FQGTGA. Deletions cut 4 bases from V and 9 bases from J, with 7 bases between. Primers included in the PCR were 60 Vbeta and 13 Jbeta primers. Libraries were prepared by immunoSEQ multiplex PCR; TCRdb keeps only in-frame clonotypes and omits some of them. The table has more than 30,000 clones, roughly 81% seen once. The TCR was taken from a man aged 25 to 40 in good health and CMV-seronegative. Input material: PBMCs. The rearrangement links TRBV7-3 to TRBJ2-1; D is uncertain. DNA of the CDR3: TGTGCCAGCAGCTCCGCGAGTGAGCAGTTCTTC. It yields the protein CASSSASEQFF.